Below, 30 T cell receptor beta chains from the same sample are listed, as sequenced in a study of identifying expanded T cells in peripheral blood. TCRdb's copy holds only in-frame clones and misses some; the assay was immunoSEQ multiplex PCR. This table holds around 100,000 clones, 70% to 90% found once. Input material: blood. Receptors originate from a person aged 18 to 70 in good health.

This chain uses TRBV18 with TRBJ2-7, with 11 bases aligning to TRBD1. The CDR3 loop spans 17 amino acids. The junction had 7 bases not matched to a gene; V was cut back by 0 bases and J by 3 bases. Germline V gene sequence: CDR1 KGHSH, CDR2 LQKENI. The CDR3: CASSPPNAGTGGYEQYF. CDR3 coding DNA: TGTGCCAGCTCACCACCGAATGCAGGGACAGGGGGCTACGAGCAGTACTTC.

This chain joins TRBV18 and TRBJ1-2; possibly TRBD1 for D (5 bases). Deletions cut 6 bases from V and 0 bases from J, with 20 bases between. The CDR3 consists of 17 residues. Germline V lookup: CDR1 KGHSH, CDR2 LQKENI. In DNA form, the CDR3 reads TGTGCCAGCTCTGCTTCACCCGCAGGGACGACTAACTATGGCTACACCTTC. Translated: CASSASPAGTTNYGYTF.

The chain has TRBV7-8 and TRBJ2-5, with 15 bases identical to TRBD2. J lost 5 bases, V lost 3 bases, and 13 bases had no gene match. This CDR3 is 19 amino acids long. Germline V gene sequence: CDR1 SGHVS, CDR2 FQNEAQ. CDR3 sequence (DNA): TGTGCCAGCAGCTTCAGGACTAGCGGGGGGGCCAAGGGTGCCGAGACCCAGTACTTC. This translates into CASSFRTSGGAKGAETQYF.

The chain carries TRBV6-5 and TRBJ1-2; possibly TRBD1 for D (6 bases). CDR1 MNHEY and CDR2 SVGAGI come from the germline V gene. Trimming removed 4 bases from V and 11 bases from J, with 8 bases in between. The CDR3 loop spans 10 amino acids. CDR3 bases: TGTGCCAGCAGTTGGGACATTTACACCTTC. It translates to CASSWDIYTF.

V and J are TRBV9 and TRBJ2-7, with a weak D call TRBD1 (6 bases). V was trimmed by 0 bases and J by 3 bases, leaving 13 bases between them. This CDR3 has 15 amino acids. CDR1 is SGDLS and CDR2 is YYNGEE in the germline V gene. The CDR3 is CASSVEAGAVYEQYF. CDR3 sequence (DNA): TGTGCCAGCAGCGTAGAGGCAGGGGCGGTCTACGAGCAGTACTTC.

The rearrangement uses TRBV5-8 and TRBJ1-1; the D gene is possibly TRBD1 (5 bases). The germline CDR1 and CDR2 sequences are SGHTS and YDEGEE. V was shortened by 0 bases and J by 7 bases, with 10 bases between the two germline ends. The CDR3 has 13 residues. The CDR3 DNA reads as TGTGCCAGCAGCTTGGGGAGACAGTTTGAAGCTTTCTTT. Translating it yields CASSLGRQFEAFF.

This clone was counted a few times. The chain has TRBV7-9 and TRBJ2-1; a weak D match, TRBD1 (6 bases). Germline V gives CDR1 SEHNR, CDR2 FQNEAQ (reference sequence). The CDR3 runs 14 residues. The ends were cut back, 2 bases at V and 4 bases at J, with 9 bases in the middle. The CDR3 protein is CASSLTGLYNEQFF. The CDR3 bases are TGTGCCAGCAGCTTAACAGGGCTGTACAATGAGCAGTTCTTC.

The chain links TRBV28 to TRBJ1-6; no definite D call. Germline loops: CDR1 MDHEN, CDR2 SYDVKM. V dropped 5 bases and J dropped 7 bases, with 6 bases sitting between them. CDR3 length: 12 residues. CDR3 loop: CASSRLNSPLHF. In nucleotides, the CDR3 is TGTGCCAGCAGTCGCCTAAATTCACCCCTCCACTTT.

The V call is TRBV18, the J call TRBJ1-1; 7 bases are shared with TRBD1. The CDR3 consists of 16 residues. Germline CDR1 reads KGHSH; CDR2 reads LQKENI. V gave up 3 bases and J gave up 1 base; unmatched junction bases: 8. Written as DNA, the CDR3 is TGTGCCAGCTCACCCGACAGGGAATATTCGAACACTGAAGCTTTCTTT. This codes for CASSPDREYSNTEAFF.

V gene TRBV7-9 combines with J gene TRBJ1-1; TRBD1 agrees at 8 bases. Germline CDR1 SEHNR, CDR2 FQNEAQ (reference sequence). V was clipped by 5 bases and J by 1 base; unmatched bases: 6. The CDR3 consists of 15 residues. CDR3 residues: CASSTTDRGNTEAFF. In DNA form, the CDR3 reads TGTGCCAGCAGCACGACAGACAGGGGGAACACTGAAGCTTTCTTT.

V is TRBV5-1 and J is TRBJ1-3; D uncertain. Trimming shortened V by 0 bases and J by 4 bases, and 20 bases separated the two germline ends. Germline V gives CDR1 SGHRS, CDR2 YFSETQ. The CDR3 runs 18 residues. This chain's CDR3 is CASSLVAGKGSGGNTIYF. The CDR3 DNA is TGCGCCAGCAGCTTGGTTGCAGGCAAAGGTTCCGGAGGAAACACCATATATTTT.

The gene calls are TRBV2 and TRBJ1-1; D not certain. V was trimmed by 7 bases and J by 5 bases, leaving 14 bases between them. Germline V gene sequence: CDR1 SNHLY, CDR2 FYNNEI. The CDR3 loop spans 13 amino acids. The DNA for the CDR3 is TGTGCCAGCAAGAAGGAGGAAGGGACTGAAGCTTTCTTT. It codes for CASKKEEGTEAFF.

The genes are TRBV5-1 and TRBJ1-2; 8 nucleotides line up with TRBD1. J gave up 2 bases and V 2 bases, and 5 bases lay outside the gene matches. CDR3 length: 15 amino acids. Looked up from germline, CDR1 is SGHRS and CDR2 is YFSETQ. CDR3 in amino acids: CASSLGQGKNYGYTF. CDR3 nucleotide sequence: TGCGCCAGCAGCTTAGGACAGGGCAAAAACTATGGCTACACCTTC.

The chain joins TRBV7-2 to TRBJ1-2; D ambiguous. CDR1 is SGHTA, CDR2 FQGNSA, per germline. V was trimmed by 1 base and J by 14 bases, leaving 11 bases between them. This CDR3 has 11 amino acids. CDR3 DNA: TGTGCCAGCAGCTTAGGAGTTTTACGTACCTTC. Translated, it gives CASSLGVLRTF.

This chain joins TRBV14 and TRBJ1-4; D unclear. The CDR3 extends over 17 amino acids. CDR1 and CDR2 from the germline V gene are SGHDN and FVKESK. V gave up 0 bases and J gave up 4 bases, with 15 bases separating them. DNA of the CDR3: TGTGCCAGCAGCCAAGATTTGGGATCCCTTTATAATGAAAAACTGTTTTTT. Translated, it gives CASSQDLGSLYNEKLFF.

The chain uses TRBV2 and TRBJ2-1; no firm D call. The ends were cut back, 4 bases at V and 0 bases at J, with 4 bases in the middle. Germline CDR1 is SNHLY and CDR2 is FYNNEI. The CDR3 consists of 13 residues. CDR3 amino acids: CASSVHSYNEQFF. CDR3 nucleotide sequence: TGTGCCAGCAGTGTCCACTCCTACAATGAGCAGTTCTTC.

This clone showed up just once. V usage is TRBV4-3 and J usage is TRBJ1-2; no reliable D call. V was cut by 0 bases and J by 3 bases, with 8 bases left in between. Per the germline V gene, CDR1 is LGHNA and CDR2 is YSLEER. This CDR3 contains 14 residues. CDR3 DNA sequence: TGCGCCAGCAGCCAAGATAGATGGGACTATGGCTACACCTTC. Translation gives CASSQDRWDYGYTF.

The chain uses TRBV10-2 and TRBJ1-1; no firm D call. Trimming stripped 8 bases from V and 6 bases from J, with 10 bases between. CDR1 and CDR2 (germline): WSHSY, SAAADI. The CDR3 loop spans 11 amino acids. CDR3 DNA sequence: TGCGCCAGCCTGAAGGGATCTGAAGCTTTCTTT. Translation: CASLKGSEAFF.

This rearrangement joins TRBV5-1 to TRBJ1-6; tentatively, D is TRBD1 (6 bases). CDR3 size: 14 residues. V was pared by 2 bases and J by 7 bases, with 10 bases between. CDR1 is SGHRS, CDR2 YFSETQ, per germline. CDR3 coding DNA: TGCGCCAGCAGCTTCCACGGACAGAATTCACCCCTCCACTTT. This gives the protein CASSFHGQNSPLHF.

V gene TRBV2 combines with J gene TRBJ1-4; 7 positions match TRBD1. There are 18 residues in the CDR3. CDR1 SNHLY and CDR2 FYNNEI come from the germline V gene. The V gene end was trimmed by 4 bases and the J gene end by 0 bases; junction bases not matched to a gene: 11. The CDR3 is CASSGDRMFPATNEKLFF. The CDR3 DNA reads TGTGCCAGCAGTGGGGACAGAATGTTTCCGGCAACTAATGAAAAACTGTTTTTT.

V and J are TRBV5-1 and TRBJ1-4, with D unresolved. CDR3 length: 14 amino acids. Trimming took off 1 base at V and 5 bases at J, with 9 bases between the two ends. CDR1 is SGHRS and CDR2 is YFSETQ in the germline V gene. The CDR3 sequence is CASSLRQLNEKLFF. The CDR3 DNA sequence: TGCGCCAGCAGCTTGAGGCAGCTAAATGAAAAACTGTTTTTT.

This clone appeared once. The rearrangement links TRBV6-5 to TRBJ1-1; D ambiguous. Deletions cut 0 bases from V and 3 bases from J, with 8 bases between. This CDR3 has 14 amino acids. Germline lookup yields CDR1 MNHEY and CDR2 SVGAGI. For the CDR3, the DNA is TGTGCCAGCAGTTACTCCCCTCGGGACACTGAAGCTTTCTTT. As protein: CASSYSPRDTEAFF.

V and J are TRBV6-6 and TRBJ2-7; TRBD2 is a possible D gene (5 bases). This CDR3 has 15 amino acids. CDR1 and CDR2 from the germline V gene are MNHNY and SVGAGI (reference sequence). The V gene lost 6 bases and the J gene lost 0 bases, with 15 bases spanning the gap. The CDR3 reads CASRKAPAVSYEQYF. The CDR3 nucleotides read TGTGCCAGCAGGAAGGCCCCAGCGGTCTCCTACGAGCAGTACTTC.

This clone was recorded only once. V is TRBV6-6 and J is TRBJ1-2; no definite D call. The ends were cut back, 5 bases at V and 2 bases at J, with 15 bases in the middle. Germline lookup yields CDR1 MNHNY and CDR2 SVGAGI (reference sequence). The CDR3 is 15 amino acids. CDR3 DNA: TGTGCCAGCAGTACCTCCGTCCGAACGAACTATGGCTACACCTTC. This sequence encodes CASSTSVRTNYGYTF.

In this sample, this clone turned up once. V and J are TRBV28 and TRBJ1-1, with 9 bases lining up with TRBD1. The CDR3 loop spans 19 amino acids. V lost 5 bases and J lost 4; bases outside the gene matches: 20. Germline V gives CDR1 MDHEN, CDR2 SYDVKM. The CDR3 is CASSDIGQGIASAGTEAFF. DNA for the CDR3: TGTGCCAGCAGTGATATTGGACAGGGGATCGCTAGTGCCGGCACTGAAGCTTTCTTT.

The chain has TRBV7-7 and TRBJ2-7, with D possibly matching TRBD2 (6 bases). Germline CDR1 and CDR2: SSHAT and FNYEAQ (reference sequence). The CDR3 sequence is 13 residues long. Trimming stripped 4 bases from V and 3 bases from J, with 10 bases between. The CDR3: CASSSAGSYEQYF. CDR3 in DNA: TGTGCCAGCAGCTCCGCGGGGAGCTACGAGCAGTACTTC.

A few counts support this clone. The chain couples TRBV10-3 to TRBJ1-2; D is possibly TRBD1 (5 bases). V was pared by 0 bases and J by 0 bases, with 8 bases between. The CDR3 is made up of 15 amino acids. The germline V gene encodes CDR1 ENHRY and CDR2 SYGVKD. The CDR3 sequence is CAISESTGSNYGYTF. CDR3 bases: TGTGCCATCAGTGAGTCTACAGGATCTAACTATGGCTACACCTTC.

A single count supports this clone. The CDR3 loop is CASSFLDNYGYTF. CDR3 sequence (DNA): TGTGCCAGCAGTTTCCTGGACAACTATGGCTACACCTTC. This chain links TRBV28 with TRBJ1-2; D uncertain. Deletions cut 3 bases from V and 2 bases from J, with 7 bases between. Germline V gene data show CDR1 as MDHEN and CDR2 as SYDVKM. This CDR3 comprises 13 residues.

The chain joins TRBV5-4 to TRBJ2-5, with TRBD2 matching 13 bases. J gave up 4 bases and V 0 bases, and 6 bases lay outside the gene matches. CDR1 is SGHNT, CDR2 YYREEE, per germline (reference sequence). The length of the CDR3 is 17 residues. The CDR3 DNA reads TGTGCCAGCAGCTTGGCCCTAACTAGCGGGGGGGCAGAGACCCAGTACTTC. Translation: CASSLALTSGGAETQYF.

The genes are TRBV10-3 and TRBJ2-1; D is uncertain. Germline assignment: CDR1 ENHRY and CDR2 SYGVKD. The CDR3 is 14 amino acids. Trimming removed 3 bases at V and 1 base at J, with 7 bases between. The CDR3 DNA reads TGTGCCATCAGTGAAAGGGATTCCTACAATGAGCAGTTCTTC. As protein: CAISERDSYNEQFF.